This entry lists 13 T cell receptor beta chains sequenced from one sample in a study of Ad26.COV2.S vaccination and SARS-CoV-2 variants. Produced via immunoSEQ multiplex PCR; TCRdb's table is partial and in-frame only. The sample yields about 440,000 clones, 87% seen once. Treatment described: around 19 received Ad26.COV2.S at low or high dose, single or two shots; 5 received placebo; per-sample allocation not given. Sampling took place 63 days after the first vaccine or placebo injection. The starting material was peripheral blood, obtained in a trial of Ad26.COV2.S vaccine versus placebo. The source is a person aged 18-65 years who received the Ad26.COV2.S COVID-19 vaccine or a placebo.

In this sample, this clone turned up a few times. This chain uses TRBV7-8 with TRBJ1-2; no clear D gene. CDR3 length: 13 amino acids. Germline CDR1 is SGHVS and CDR2 is FQNEAQ. The V gene lost 1 base and the J gene lost 2 bases, with 5 bases spanning the gap. CDR3 protein: CASSLGKNYGYTF. Here the CDR3 DNA reads TGTGCCAGCAGCTTAGGGAAAAACTATGGCTACACCTTC.

The gene calls are TRBV2 and TRBJ2-2, with TRBD2 matching over 11 bases. Trimming cost V 7 bases and J 7 bases; bases outside gene matches: 8. The CDR3 length is 15 residues. CDR1 SNHLY and CDR2 FYNNEI come from the germline V gene. The CDR3 region is CASTAGTSGVGELFF. CDR3 bases: TGTGCCAGCACCGCCGGGACTAGCGGCGTCGGGGAGCTGTTTTTT.

The J gene is TRBJ1-1, the V gene TRBV5-1; a possible D gene is TRBD1 (6 bases). Germline values: CDR1 SGHRS, CDR2 YFSETQ. V shed 4 bases and J shed 1 base, with 11 bases lying between them. This CDR3 comprises 14 residues. CDR3 loop: CASSPRTANTEAFF. The CDR3, as DNA: TGCGCCAGCAGCCCCAGGACAGCGAACACTGAAGCTTTCTTT.

The genes are TRBV7-2 and TRBJ2-1; tentatively, D is TRBD1 (8 bases). Looked up from germline, CDR1 is SGHTA and CDR2 is FQGNSA. Trimming pared 3 bases from V and 10 bases from J, leaving 22 bases between. The CDR3 is 16 amino acids. Here the CDR3 reads CASSFGGSGGGPEQFF. The DNA of the CDR3 is TGTGCCAGCAGCTTCGGGGGGTCAGGGGGCGGGCCGGAGCAGTTCTTC.

The chain uses TRBV30 and TRBJ2-3; tentative D call: TRBD1 (6 bases). The V and J ends lost 5 bases and 6 bases respectively, with 18 bases between them. The CDR3 loop spans 14 amino acids. Germline V gene data show CDR1 as GTSNPN and CDR2 as SVGIG (reference sequence). The CDR3 nucleotides are TGTGCCTGGCATCTGGCAGGGGCAGGGGATACGCAGTATTTT. It specifies CAWHLAGAGDTQYF.

CDR3 region: CASMFGAAYSNQPQHF. The CDR3 region has the DNA TGTGCCAGTATGTTTGGGGCAGCATATAGCAATCAGCCCCAGCATTTT. The rearrangement links TRBV19 to TRBJ1-5, with D possibly matching TRBD1 (5 bases). Per germline, CDR1 LNHDA and CDR2 SQIVND (reference sequence). The CDR3 has 16 amino acids. The V gene lost 7 bases and the J gene lost 0 bases, with 16 bases spanning the gap.

The rearrangement joins TRBV5-5 to TRBJ1-1; the D gene is possibly TRBD1 (5 bases). Looked up from germline, CDR1 is SGHKS and CDR2 is YYEKEE (reference sequence). Trimming took 4 bases from V and 10 from J, leaving 23 bases between them. The CDR3 totals 15 residues. Here the CDR3 reads CASSLSPQGAGGAFF. The CDR3 region has the DNA TGTGCCAGCAGCCTAAGTCCCCAAGGGGCCGGCGGAGCTTTCTTT. Based on the CDR3 plus reference TRBV5-5 and TRBJ1-1, the full variable domain is DAGVTQSPTHLIKTRGQQVTLRCSPISGHKSVSWYQQVLGQGPQFIFQYYEKEERGRGNFPDRFSARQFPNYSSELNVNALLLGDSALYLCASSLSPQGAGGAFFGQGTRLTVV.

CDR3 bases: TGCAGTGCTAGTCCCGGGACCGTGCAAGAGACCCAGTACTTC. It yields the protein CSASPGTVQETQYF. This chain uses TRBV20-1 with TRBJ2-5; either TRBD1 or TRBD2 may supply D (5 bases each). The CDR3 totals 14 residues. V lost 3 bases and J lost 2, with 13 bases in between. Germline loops: CDR1 DFQATT, CDR2 SNEGSKA (reference sequence).

The V and J genes are TRBV19 and TRBJ1-1, with unresolved D. Germline CDR1 reads LNHDA; CDR2 reads SQIVND (reference sequence). Trimming stripped 3 bases from V and 0 bases from J, with 11 bases between. CDR3 length: 15 residues. The CDR3 DNA is TGTGCCAGTAGTATTCTTCTTCGGGTGAACACTGAAGCTTTCTTT. This gives the protein CASSILLRVNTEAFF.

This clone was detected only a few times. This sequence joins TRBV5-5 and TRBJ1-6; D gene unclear. Trimming took off 0 bases at V and 9 bases at J, with 4 bases between the two ends. Germline V lookup: CDR1 SGHKS, CDR2 YYEKEE (reference sequence). The CDR3 is 12 residues long. CDR3 sequence reads: CASSLAASPLHF. DNA for the CDR3: TGTGCCAGCAGCTTGGCCGCTTCACCCCTCCACTTT. Full variable domain (outside the CDR3, taken from reference TRBV5-5 and TRBJ1-6): DAGVTQSPTHLIKTRGQQVTLRCSPISGHKSVSWYQQVLGQGPQFIFQYYEKEERGRGNFPDRFSARQFPNYSSELNVNALLLGDSALYLCASSLAASPLHFGNGTRLTVT.

The table lists this clone with a count of one. The chain carries TRBV5-1 and TRBJ1-1; 8 nucleotides match TRBD1. J lost 5 bases, V lost 2 bases, and 5 bases had no gene match. CDR1 is SGHRS and CDR2 is YFSETQ in the germline V gene. CDR3 length equals 14 residues. CDR3 DNA sequence: TGCGCCAGCAGCTTAGACAGGGGAGGGACTGAAGCTTTCTTT. Its protein is CASSLDRGGTEAFF.

This chain connects TRBV27 to TRBJ1-3; D is uncertain. With 3 bases removed from V and 0 bases from J, the gap between germline ends came to 3 bases. The CDR3 extends over 13 amino acids. Germline V CDR1 and CDR2: MNHEY, SMNVEV (reference sequence). CDR3 sequence: CASSLHSGNTIYF. CDR3 in DNA: TGTGCCAGCAGTTTGCACTCTGGAAACACCATATATTTT.

This clone was seen only once. The genes are TRBV18 and TRBJ1-1, with D unclear. This CDR3 comprises 14 residues. Trimming shortened V by 6 bases and J by 4 bases, and 15 bases separated the two germline ends. CDR1 and CDR2 from the germline V gene are KGHSH and LQKENI. CDR3 DNA sequence: TGTGCCAGCTCCCCCGACAAGGGAAGCACTGAAGCTTTCTTT. Translation gives CASSPDKGSTEAFF.